The 21 T cell receptor beta chains in this list originate from one sample, sequenced in a study of T cell responses to AZD1222 COVID-19 vaccine. Generated by immunoSEQ multiplex PCR, the TCRdb table keeps only in-frame clones and is missing some. This repertoire shows fewer than 150,000 clones, around 90% found once; its top ten account for 7.6%. This sample comprised peripheral blood, obtained on day 0 of AZD1222 vaccination. Receptors originate from an adult in good health.

The chain couples TRBV7-9 to TRBJ2-7, with D tentatively TRBD1 (5 bases). Germline V CDR1 and CDR2: SEHNR, FQNEAQ (reference sequence). The germline V and J ends were trimmed by 6 bases and 7 bases, with 13 bases remaining between them. The CDR3 has 12 amino acids. For the CDR3, the DNA is TGTGCCAGCAGTTCCTGGGGCAGGGAGCAGTACTTC. Its protein product is CASSSWGREQYF.

The V and J genes are TRBV6-5 and TRBJ1-5, with a possible D match to TRBD1 (5 bases). V lost 6 bases to trimming and J lost 1 base, with 7 bases between them. Per germline, CDR1 MNHEY and CDR2 SVGAGI. CDR3 length: 13 amino acids. The CDR3, as DNA: TGTGCCAGCAGGCGGGACAGCAATCAGCCCCAGCATTTT. This codes for CASRRDSNQPQHF.

The V call is TRBV6-2 or TRBV6-3, the J call TRBJ2-7, with unresolved D. V gave up 4 bases and J gave up 0 bases, with 7 bases separating them. The CDR3 spans 13 residues. Germline V gene sequence: CDR1 MNHEY, CDR2 SVGEGT. The CDR3 protein is CASSLVSSYEQYF. CDR3 nucleotides: TGTGCCAGCAGTTTGGTCAGCTCCTACGAGCAGTACTTC.

The rearrangement joins TRBV4-2 to TRBJ1-2; D not resolved. Germline V gene sequence: CDR1 LGHNA, CDR2 YNFKEQ. The CDR3 spans 16 residues. V lost 0 bases to trimming and J lost 0 bases, with 11 bases between them. The CDR3 is CASSQDYSLSNYGYTF. The CDR3 DNA is TGTGCCAGCAGCCAAGATTATTCCCTCTCTAACTATGGCTACACCTTC.

V gene TRBV10-1 combines with J gene TRBJ2-7, with TRBD2 identical over 7 bases. Germline lookup yields CDR1 WNHNN and CDR2 SYGVQD (reference sequence). Trimming at V came to 6 bases and at J to 0 bases, leaving 11 bases not matched to a gene. The CDR3 contains 16 residues. The CDR3 region has the DNA TGCGCCAGCAGCACATCATCTAGCGGAAGCTCCTACGAGCAGTACTTC. This encodes CASSTSSSGSSYEQYF.

As for this clone: Its ends do not fully match the called genes, so a read error is possible. The chain couples TRBV27 to TRBJ2-2; tentative D call: TRBD1 (5 bases). Germline lookup yields CDR1 MNHEY and CDR2 SMNVEV (reference sequence). This CDR3 contains 16 residues. The CDR3 coding sequence is TGTGCTAGCAGTTTTAGGGCCAGGGCTTACACCGGGGAGCTGTTTTTT. Its translation: CASSFRARAYTGELFF.

The chain couples TRBV5-1 to TRBJ1-3; perhaps TRBD1 as D (6 bases). Germline-derived CDR1 and CDR2 are SGHRS and YFSETQ. The CDR3 has 15 amino acids. The V end was cut by 0 bases, the J end by 4 bases, with 11 bases between. CDR3 protein: CASSLEGGQGNTIYF. The DNA for the CDR3 is TGCGCCAGCAGCTTGGAGGGGGGCCAGGGAAACACCATATATTTT.

This chain joins TRBV7-9 and TRBJ2-3, with 12 bases fitting TRBD2. CDR3 length: 18 residues. The junction had 8 bases not matched to a gene; V was cut back by 4 bases and J by 0 bases. Per the germline V gene, CDR1 is SEHNR and CDR2 is FQNEAQ (reference sequence). CDR3 coding DNA: TGTGCCAGCAGCTCCAGACTAGCGGGGGAGTTTAGCACAGATACGCAGTATTTT. Amino acid sequence: CASSSRLAGEFSTDTQYF.

The rearrangement uses TRBV5-8 and TRBJ2-1; tentatively, D is TRBD2 (6 bases). Trimming removed 3 bases from V and 0 bases from J, with 10 bases in between. Germline V lookup: CDR1 SGHTS, CDR2 YDEGEE. This CDR3 comprises 15 residues. DNA of the CDR3: TGTGCCAGCAGCTCTAAGCGGGTCTCCTACAATGAGCAGTTCTTC. Protein sequence: CASSSKRVSYNEQFF.

V and J are TRBV5-4 and TRBJ2-7, with 8 nucleotides matching TRBD1. Losses at the gene ends were 6 bases for V and 2 bases for J; bases not matched to a gene: 13. This CDR3 has 16 amino acids. Germline V gives CDR1 SGHNT, CDR2 YYREEE (reference sequence). Written as DNA, the CDR3 is TGTGCCAGCACCAACGACCGGGACAGGAGCGCCTACGAGCAGTACTTC. It codes for CASTNDRDRSAYEQYF.

This chain links TRBV21-1 with TRBJ2-5; the table's D call, TRBD2, has no DNA check behind it. TRBV21-1 is a pseudogene locus. This CDR3 contains 18 residues. For the CDR3, the DNA is TGTGCCAGCAGCAAAGGGGGGGGACTAGCGGGACCACAAGAGACCCAGTACTTC. This gives the protein CASSKGGGLAGPQETQYF.

In the case of this clone: Other DNA sequences in the same sample also yield this CDR3. The chain has TRBV6-4 and TRBJ1-2; D is unclear. V lost 0 bases, J lost 4 bases, and 3 bases lay in between. The CDR3 consists of 12 residues. Germline-derived CDR1 and CDR2 are MRHNA and SNTAGT. Written as DNA, the CDR3 is TGTGCCAGCAGTGACTCTGGCTATGGCTACACCTTC. It encodes CASSDSGYGYTF.

The CDR3 here is CASTASSYNEQFF. The DNA of the CDR3 is TGTGCCTCAACAGCGTCCTCCTACAATGAGCAGTTCTTC. The J gene is TRBJ2-1, the V gene TRBV30; D remains ambiguous. The CDR3 loop spans 13 amino acids. Trimming stripped 7 bases from V and 0 bases from J, with 10 bases between. CDR1 GTSNPN and CDR2 SVGIG come from the germline V gene (reference sequence). The full variable domain, its missing parts supplied by reference TRBV30 and TRBJ2-1, is SQTIHQWPATLVQPVGSPLSLECTVEGTSNPNLYWYRQAAGRGLQLLFYSVGIGQISSEVPQNLSASRPQDRQFILSSKKLLLSDSGFYLCASTASSYNEQFFGPGTRLTVL.

In nucleotides, the CDR3 is TGTGCCATCAGTGAGGGCGACAGGGACGTAGGCTATGGCTACACCTTC. Translation gives CAISEGDRDVGYGYTF. J is TRBJ1-2 and V is TRBV10-3; TRBD1 matches 7 bases. The ends lost 2 bases at V and 4 bases at J; junction bases unmatched: 10. Germline CDR1 and CDR2: ENHRY and SYGVKD. CDR3 length: 16 residues.

This chain links TRBV5-4 with TRBJ2-3; TRBD2 aligns across 9 bases. Trimming took 0 bases from V and 1 from J; bases not matched to a gene: 6. The CDR3 is 17 amino acids. The V gene's germline CDR1 is SGHNT and CDR2 YYREEE (reference sequence). The CDR3 DNA reads TGTGCCAGCAGCTTGGGGGCTAGCGGGATTGGCACAGATACGCAGTATTTT. This sequence encodes CASSLGASGIGTDTQYF.

V usage is TRBV9 and J usage is TRBJ1-5; 7 nucleotides line up with TRBD1. Germline lookup yields CDR1 SGDLS and CDR2 YYNGEE. With 2 bases clipped from V and 5 bases from J, the junction kept 7 bases outside the gene matches. The CDR3 sequence is 15 residues long. The chain's CDR3 is CASSVDAGGDQPQHF. The CDR3, as DNA: TGTGCCAGCAGCGTCGACGCAGGGGGGGATCAGCCCCAGCATTTT.

This clone has just a few counts. The chain carries TRBV29-1 and TRBJ2-7; 10 bases agree with TRBD2. The junction had 3 bases not matched to a gene; V was cut back by 4 bases and J by 0 bases. The germline V gene encodes CDR1 SQVTM and CDR2 ANQGSEA. The CDR3 sequence is 14 residues long. The CDR3 loop is CSVATSGISYEQYF. For the CDR3, the DNA is TGCAGCGTTGCCACTAGCGGGATCTCCTACGAGCAGTACTTC.

The genes are TRBV11-2 and TRBJ2-7; TRBD2 matches 9 bases. CDR1 and CDR2 from the germline V gene are SGHAT and FQNNGV. This CDR3 region has 15 residues. Trimming removed 2 bases from V and 1 base from J; junction bases left unmatched: 3. The CDR3 DNA is TGTGCCAGCAGCTTAAACGCGGGGGGGTCCTACGAGCAGTACTTC. This sequence encodes CASSLNAGGSYEQYF.

The V call is TRBV5-5, the J call TRBJ1-5; no clear D gene. The V end lost 4 bases, the J end lost 1 base, and 6 bases lay between the germline ends. CDR1 is SGHKS and CDR2 is YYEKEE in the germline V gene (reference sequence). The CDR3 consists of 13 residues. CDR3 sequence: CASSRYSNQPQHF. The DNA for the CDR3 is TGTGCCAGCAGCCGGTACAGCAATCAGCCCCAGCATTTT.

The chain combines TRBV30 with TRBJ2-5; 7 nucleotides align to TRBD1. Germline trimming cut 0 bases from V and 3 bases from J; bases unmatched to any gene: 1. CDR1 is GTSNPN, CDR2 SVGIG, per germline (reference sequence). CDR3 size: 13 residues. CDR3 in DNA: TGTGCCTGGAGTGTAGGGGGCGAAGAGACCCAGTACTTC. It specifies CAWSVGGEETQYF.

The rearrangement links TRBV5-1 to TRBJ2-3; D perhaps matches TRBD2 (6 bases). CDR1 SGHRS and CDR2 YFSETQ come from the germline V gene. This CDR3 contains 14 residues. Trimming removed 6 bases at V and 1 base at J, with 12 bases between. The CDR3 protein is CASTSGSRTDTQYF. The CDR3 DNA reads as TGCGCCAGCACCAGCGGGTCACGCACAGATACGCAGTATTTT.